A selection of T cell receptor beta chains follows, all from one sample in a study of OX40 agonist ivuxolimab in advanced cancers. TCRdb's copy holds only in-frame clones and misses some; the assay was immunoSEQ multiplex PCR. The data hold around 63,000 clones, with nearly 90% observed a single time. Material: CD4+ or CD8+ T cells sorted from blood, obtained in a trial of the OX40 agonist ivuxolimab. These receptors came from an adult with an advanced solid tumor such as melanoma, head and neck, liver or kidney cancer. The CDR3 runs from the conserved cysteine through the conserved F or W. A D gene is named only where the DNA matches it firmly. Size is stated for part of the rows, as once, few or many counts, or as a class when the clone is expanded.

TGTGCCAGTAGTATAAACTCGCGGGCTAGCGGGAGGTTCGCCCCCGGCGAGACCCAGTACTTC | CASSINSRASGRFAPGETQYF | 21 | TRBJ2-5 | - | TRBV19 | TRBD2
TGTGCCAGTAGTCTTCAGGGCCGAGGAAACACCATATATTTT | CASSLQGRGNTIYF | 14 | TRBJ1-3 | - | TRBV19 | -
TGTGCCAGTAAAGACAGACTGGACACTGAAGCTTTCTTT | CASKDRLDTEAFF | 13 | TRBJ1-1 | - | TRBV19 | -
TGTGCCAGCTCACCAGGCGACAGTGACAAGTACTTC | CASSPGDSDKYF | 12 | TRBJ2-4 | - | TRBV18 | -
TGTGCCAGCAGTGAAGGTCTTTTTAGCACAGATACGCAGTATTTT | CASSEGLFSTDTQYF | 15 | TRBJ2-3 | once | TRBV6-1 | -
TGTGCCAGTAGTATAGCGGGAGAAGTTAAGCAGTACTTC | CASSIAGEVKQYF | 13 | TRBJ2-7 | - | TRBV19 | -
TGTGCCAGTAGTGAACGACGGAGCTATGGCTACACCTTC | CASSERRSYGYTF | 13 | TRBJ1-2 | once | TRBV19 | -
TGTGCCAGCAGTCCCCCCGGGCGGTACAATGAGCAGTTCTTC | CASSPPGRYNEQFF | 14 | TRBJ2-1 | - | TRBV27 | -
TGTGCCAGCTCACCAGACCGGTCTGGGGGCTACACCTTC | CASSPDRSGGYTF | 13 | TRBJ1-2 | - | TRBV18 | -
TGTGCCAGTAGTACCCTCTGGACAGGATATAGCAATCAGCCCCAGCATTTT | CASSTLWTGYSNQPQHF | 17 | TRBJ1-5 | - | TRBV19 | TRBD1
TGTGCCAGCAGTTACTTGCCGGGGGGGGGCGAGCAGTTCTTC | CASSYLPGGGEQFF | 14 | TRBJ2-1 | - | TRBV6-5 | TRBD2
TGTGCCAGCAGCCGGACAGGGGGCTTCACTGAAGCTTTCTTT | CASSRTGGFTEAFF | 14 | TRBJ1-1 | once | TRBV7-2 | TRBD1
TGTGCCAGCAGCTTAGCGGGCTCTGGAAACACCATATATTTT | CASSLAGSGNTIYF | 14 | TRBJ1-3 | - | TRBV7-2 | -
TGTGCCAGCAGTTACTCGAGGACAGGGGACACTGAAGCTTTCTTT | CASSYSRTGDTEAFF | 15 | TRBJ1-1 | - | TRBV6-5 | TRBD1
TGTGCCACCACACTCCTGACAGGAACCAATGAGCAGTTCTTC | CATTLLTGTNEQFF | 14 | TRBJ2-1 | - | TRBV10-3 | -
TGTGCCAGCAGCCCCCCCGGGACTAGCGGGGCCTCCTACAATGAGCAGTTCTTC | CASSPPGTSGASYNEQFF | 18 | TRBJ2-1 | - | TRBV21-1 | -
TGTGCCAGCAGTCCCACCACTCAGGGGGCCGGGGAGACCCAGTACTTC | CASSPTTQGAGETQYF | 16 | TRBJ2-5 | - | TRBV27 | TRBD1
TGTGCCAGCAGCTTGACCGGGAGTAACATTCAGTACTTC | CASSLTGSNIQYF | 13 | TRBJ2-4 | - | TRBV7-2 | -